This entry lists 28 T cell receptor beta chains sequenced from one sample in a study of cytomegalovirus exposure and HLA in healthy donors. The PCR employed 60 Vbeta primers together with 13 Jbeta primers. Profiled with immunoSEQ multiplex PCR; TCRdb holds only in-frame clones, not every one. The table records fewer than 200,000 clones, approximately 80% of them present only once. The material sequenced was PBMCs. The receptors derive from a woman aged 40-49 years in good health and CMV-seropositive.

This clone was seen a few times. DNA of the CDR3: TGTGCCAGCAGTTTTCCTACCGGGACAGTCTCCTACGAGCAGTACTTC. Encoded protein: CASSFPTGTVSYEQYF. The genes are TRBV28 and TRBJ2-7, with TRBD1 matching over 7 bases. Germline CDR1 MDHEN, CDR2 SYDVKM. The CDR3 runs to 16 residues. The ends lost 3 bases at V and 0 bases at J; junction bases unmatched: 8.

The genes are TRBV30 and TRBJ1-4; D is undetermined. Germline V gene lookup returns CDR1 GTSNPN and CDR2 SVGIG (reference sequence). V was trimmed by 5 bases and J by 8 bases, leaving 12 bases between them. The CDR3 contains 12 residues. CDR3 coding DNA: TGTGCCTGGGGCGGTCCCACGGAAAAACTGTTTTTT. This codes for CAWGGPTEKLFF.

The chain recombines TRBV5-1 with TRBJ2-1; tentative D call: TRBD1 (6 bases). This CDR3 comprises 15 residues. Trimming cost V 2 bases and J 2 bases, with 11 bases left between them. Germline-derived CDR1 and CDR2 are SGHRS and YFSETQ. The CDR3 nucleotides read TGCGCCAGCAGCTTAGGCAGGGGAACCTACAATGAGCAGTTCTTC. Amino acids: CASSLGRGTYNEQFF.

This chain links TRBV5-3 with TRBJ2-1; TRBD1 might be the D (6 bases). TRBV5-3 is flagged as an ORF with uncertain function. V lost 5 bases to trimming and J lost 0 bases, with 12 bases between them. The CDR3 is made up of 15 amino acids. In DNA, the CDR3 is TGTGCCAGAAGGCACAGGGTCTTCTCCTACAATGAGCAGTTCTTC. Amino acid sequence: CARRHRVFSYNEQFF.

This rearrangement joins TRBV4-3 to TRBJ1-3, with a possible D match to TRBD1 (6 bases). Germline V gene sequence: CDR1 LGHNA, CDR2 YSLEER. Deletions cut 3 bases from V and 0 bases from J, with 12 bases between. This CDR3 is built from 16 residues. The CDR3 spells CASSQDSGFSGNTIYF. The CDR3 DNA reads TGCGCCAGCAGCCAGGACAGTGGGTTCTCTGGAAACACCATATATTTT.

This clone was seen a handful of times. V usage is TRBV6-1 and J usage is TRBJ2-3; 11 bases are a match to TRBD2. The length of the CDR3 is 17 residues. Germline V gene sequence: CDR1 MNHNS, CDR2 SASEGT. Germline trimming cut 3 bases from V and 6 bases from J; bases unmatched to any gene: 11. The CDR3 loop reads CASSDLRLAGSGDTQYF. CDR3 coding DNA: TGTGCCAGCAGTGATCTCAGACTAGCGGGATCTGGGGATACGCAGTATTTT.

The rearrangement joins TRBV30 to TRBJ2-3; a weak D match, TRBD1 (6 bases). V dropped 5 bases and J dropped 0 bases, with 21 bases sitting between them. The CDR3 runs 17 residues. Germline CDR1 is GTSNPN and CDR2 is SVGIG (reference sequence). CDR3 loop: CAWRFSRTARSTDTQYF. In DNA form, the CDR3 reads TGTGCCTGGCGGTTCAGTCGGACAGCGCGGAGCACAGATACGCAGTATTTT. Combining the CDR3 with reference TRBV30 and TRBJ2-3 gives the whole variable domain SQTIHQWPATLVQPVGSPLSLECTVEGTSNPNLYWYRQAAGRGLQLLFYSVGIGQISSEVPQNLSASRPQDRQFILSSKKLLLSDSGFYLCAWRFSRTARSTDTQYFGPGTRLTVL.

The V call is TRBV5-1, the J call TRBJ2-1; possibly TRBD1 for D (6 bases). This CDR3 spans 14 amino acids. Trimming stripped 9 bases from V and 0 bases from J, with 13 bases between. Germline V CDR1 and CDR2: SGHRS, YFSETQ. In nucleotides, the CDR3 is TGCGCCACCAGAGCGGACAGCTCCTACAATGAGCAGTTCTTC. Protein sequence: CATRADSSYNEQFF.

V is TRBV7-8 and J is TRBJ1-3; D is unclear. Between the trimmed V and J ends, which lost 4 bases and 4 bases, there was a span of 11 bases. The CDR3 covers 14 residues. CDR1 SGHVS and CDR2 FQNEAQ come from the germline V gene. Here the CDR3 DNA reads TGTGCCAGCAGCTCAGGACTGTCCGGAAACACCATATATTTT. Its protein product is CASSSGLSGNTIYF.

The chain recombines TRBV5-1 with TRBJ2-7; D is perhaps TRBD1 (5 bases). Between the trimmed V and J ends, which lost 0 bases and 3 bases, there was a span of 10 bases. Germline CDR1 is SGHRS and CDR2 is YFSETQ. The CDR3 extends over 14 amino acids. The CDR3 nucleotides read TGCGCCAGCAGCTTGGACCAGGGTTACTACGAGCAGTACTTC. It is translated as CASSLDQGYYEQYF.

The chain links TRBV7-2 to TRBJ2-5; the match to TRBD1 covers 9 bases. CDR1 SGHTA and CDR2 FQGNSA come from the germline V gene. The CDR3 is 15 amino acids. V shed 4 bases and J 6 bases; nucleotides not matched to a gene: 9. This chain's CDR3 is CASSSFTGGAQTQYF. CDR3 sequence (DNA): TGTGCCAGCAGCTCTTTCACAGGGGGCGCGCAGACCCAGTACTTC.

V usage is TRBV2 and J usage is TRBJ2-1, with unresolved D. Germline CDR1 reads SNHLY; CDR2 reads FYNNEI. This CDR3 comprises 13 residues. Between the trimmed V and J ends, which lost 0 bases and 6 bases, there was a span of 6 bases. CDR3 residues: CASSEANSNEQFF. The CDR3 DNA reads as TGTGCCAGCAGTGAAGCGAACAGCAATGAGCAGTTCTTC.

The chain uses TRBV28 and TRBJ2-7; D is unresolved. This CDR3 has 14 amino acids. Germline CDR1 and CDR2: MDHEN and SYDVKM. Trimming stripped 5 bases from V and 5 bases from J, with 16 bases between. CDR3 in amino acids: CASSPQELYNEQYF. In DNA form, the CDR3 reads TGTGCCAGCAGTCCCCAGGAATTGTATAACGAGCAGTACTTC.

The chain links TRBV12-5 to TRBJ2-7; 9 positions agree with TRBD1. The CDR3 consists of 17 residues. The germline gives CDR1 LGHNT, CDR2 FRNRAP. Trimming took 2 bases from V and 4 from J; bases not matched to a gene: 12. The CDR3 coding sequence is TGTGCTAGTGGTTTGAAAACTACCGGGACAGGGCCTTACGAGCAGTACTTC. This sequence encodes CASGLKTTGTGPYEQYF.

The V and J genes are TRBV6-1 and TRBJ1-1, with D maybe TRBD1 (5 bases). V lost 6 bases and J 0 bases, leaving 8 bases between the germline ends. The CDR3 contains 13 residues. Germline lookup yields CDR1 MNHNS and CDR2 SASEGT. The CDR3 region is CASSQGVNTEAFF. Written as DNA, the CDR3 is TGTGCCAGCAGCCAAGGGGTGAACACTGAAGCTTTCTTT.

The CDR3 loop reads CAGGGNRNYGYTF. DNA of the CDR3: TGTGCCGGTGGGGGGAATCGTAACTATGGCTACACCTTC. The chain employs TRBV6-1 and TRBJ1-2, with a tentative D call TRBD1 (5 bases). This CDR3 is 13 amino acids long. CDR1 is MNHNS and CDR2 is SASEGT in the germline V gene. V lost 11 bases to trimming and J lost 1 base, with 14 bases between them.

The CDR3 coding sequence is TGTGCCAGCAGCCCACGACAGGGTCAAAATGAGCAGTTCTTC. It translates to CASSPRQGQNEQFF. V is TRBV9 and J is TRBJ2-1; TRBD1 matches 7 bases. V gave up 4 bases and J gave up 7 bases; unmatched junction bases: 8. The V gene's germline CDR1 is SGDLS and CDR2 YYNGEE. The CDR3 consists of 14 residues.

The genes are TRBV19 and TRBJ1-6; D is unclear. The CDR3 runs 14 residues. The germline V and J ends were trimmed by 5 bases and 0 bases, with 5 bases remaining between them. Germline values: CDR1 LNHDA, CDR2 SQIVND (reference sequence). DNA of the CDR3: TGTGCCAGTAGTCTTAGCTCCTATAATTCACCCCTCCACTTT. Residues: CASSLSSYNSPLHF.

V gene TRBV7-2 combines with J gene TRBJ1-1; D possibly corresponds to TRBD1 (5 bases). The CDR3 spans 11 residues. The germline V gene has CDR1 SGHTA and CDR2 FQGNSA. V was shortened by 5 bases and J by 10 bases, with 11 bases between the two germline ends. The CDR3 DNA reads TGTGCCAGCAGCGGAGGGGCTGGAGCTTTCTTT. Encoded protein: CASSGGAGAFF.

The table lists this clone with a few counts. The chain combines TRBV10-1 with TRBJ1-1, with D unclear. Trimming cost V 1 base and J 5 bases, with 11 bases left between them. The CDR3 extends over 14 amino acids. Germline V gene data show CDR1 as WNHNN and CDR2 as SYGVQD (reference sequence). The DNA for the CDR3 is TGCGCCAGCAGTGAGTTCATCGACGGGACTGAAGCTTTCTTT. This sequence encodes CASSEFIDGTEAFF.

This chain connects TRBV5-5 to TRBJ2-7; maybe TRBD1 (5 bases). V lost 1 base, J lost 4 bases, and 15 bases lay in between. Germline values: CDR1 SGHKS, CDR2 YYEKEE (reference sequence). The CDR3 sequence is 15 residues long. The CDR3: CASSLQGNLLYEQYF. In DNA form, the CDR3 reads TGTGCCAGCAGCTTGCAGGGCAACCTTCTTTACGAGCAGTACTTC.

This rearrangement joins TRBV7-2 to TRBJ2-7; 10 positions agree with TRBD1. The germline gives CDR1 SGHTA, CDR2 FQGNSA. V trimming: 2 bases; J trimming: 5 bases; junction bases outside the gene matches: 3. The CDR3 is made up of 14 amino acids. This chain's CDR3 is CASSLMGQGNEQYF. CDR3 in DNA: TGTGCCAGCAGCTTAATGGGACAGGGGAACGAGCAGTACTTC.

The CDR3, as DNA: TGTGCCATCAGTGACGGAGACAGGGGGCATGAAAAACTGTTTTTT. Its translation is CAISDGDRGHEKLFF. The gene calls are TRBV10-3 and TRBJ1-4; 10 bases line up with TRBD1. The junction had 4 bases not matched to a gene; V was cut back by 3 bases and J by 6 bases. Germline CDR1 ENHRY, CDR2 SYGVKD. This CDR3 is 15 amino acids long.

The CDR3 bases are TGTGCCATCAGTGGTTTGAAGCGGGACCCTTACAATGAGCAGTTCTTC. Translated: CAISGLKRDPYNEQFF. The rearrangement joins TRBV10-3 to TRBJ2-1; 7 bases fit TRBD2. Trimming at V came to 4 bases and at J to 4 bases, leaving 10 bases not matched to a gene. CDR1 and CDR2 from the germline V gene are ENHRY and SYGVKD. The CDR3 is 16 amino acids.

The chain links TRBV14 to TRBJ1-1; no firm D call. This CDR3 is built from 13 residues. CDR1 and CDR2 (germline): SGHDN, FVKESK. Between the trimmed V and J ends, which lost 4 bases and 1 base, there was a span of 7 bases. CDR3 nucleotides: TGTGCCAGCAGCCGAGACCAGAACACTGAAGCTTTCTTT. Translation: CASSRDQNTEAFF.

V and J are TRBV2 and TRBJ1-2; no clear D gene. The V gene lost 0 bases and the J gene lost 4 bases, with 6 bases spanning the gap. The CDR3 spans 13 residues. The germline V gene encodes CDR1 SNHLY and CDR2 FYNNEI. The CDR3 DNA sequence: TGTGCCAGCAGTGAAGCGGGAGGCTATGGCTACACCTTC. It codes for CASSEAGGYGYTF. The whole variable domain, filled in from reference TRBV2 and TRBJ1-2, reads EPEVTQTPSHQVTQMGQEVILRCVPISNHLYFYWYRQILGQKVEFLVSFYNNEISEKSEIFDDQFSVERPDGSNFTLKIRSTKLEDSAMYFCASSEAGGYGYTFGSGTRLTVV.

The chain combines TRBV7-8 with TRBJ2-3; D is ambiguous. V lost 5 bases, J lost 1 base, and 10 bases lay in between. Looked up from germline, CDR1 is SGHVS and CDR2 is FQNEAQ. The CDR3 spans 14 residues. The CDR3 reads CASSLRQGTDTQYF. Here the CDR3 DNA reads TGTGCCAGCAGCCTCCGACAAGGCACAGATACGCAGTATTTT.

In nucleotides, the CDR3 is TGTGCCAGCAGTCAATCCAGGGTAGCCGGGGAGCTGTTTTTT. Translated: CASSQSRVAGELFF. The rearrangement joins TRBV27 to TRBJ2-2, with a possible D match to TRBD1 (5 bases). Germline V gene lookup returns CDR1 MNHEY and CDR2 SMNVEV (reference sequence). V was cut by 5 bases and J by 6 bases, with 13 bases left in between. CDR3 length equals 14 residues.